These 27 T cell receptor beta chains came from one sample sequenced in a study of blood T cells in healthy people across ages. Sample-barcoded 5' priming and a J-beta primer mix drove a second PCR of about 6 to 12 cycles. TCRdb reprocessed the 5' RACE reads with MiXCR, giving one entry per CDR3 protein. The data hold roughly 1,500,000 distinct CDR3 sequences, with approximately 42% observed a single time. The sequenced sample consisted of blood. Source of these receptors: a woman in her late teens or twenties in good health.

V is TRBV10-2 and J is TRBJ1-1; D call uncertain. Germline CDR1 WSHSY, CDR2 SAAADI. The length of the CDR3 is 13 residues. Between the trimmed V and J ends, which lost 8 bases and 0 bases, there was a span of 10 bases. The CDR3 DNA follows: TGCGCCAGCCGCCTTCAGGTGAACACTGAAGCTTTCTTT. It yields the protein CASRLQVNTEAFF.

V and J are TRBV30 and TRBJ2-5; D is unresolved. The end of the DNA aligns better with TRBJ2-7, so the J call may be wrong. CDR1 and CDR2 from the germline V gene are GTSNPN and SVGIG (reference sequence). CDR3 length equals 14 residues. CDR3 loop: CAGAWPPASYEQYF. As DNA, the CDR3 is TGTGCCGGCGCATGGCCCCCGGCCTCCTACGAGCAGTACTTC.

The rearrangement links TRBV12-3 or TRBV12-4 to TRBJ1-5, with 10 bases lining up with TRBD1. V was clipped by 5 bases and J by 3 bases; unmatched bases: 7. This CDR3 has 16 amino acids. This chain's CDR3 is CASSPGTGVINQPQHF. CDR3 bases: TGTGCCAGCAGTCCAGGGACAGGGGTCATCAATCAGCCCCAGCATTTT.

The V gene is TRBV6-1, the J gene TRBJ2-5, with a tentative D call TRBD1 (6 bases). Looked up from germline, CDR1 is MNHNS and CDR2 is SASEGT. The V and J ends lost 8 bases and 2 bases respectively, with 12 bases between them. The CDR3 sequence is 13 residues long. The CDR3 here is CASCPGAQETQYF. Here the CDR3 DNA reads TGTGCCAGCTGCCCAGGGGCACAAGAGACCCAGTACTTC.

Concerning this clonotype: Its ends do not fully match the called genes, so a read error is possible. V usage is TRBV7-7 and J usage is TRBJ2-1, with 9 bases aligning to TRBD2. Germline-derived CDR1 and CDR2 are SSHAT and FNYEAQ (reference sequence). The length of the CDR3 is 16 residues. CDR3 region: CASSLAPAGGGDEQFF. In DNA, the CDR3 is TGTGCTAGCAGCTTAGCCCCAGCGGGGGGCGGCGATGAGCAGTTCTTC.

Concerning this clonotype: A read error may account for a junction end that differs from germline. The chain combines TRBV7-2 with TRBJ2-3, with 10 bases identical to TRBD2. The length of the CDR3 is 15 residues. CDR1 SGHTA and CDR2 FQGNSA come from the germline V gene. This CDR3 reads CASTPLAGFGDTQYF. The DNA of the CDR3 is TGTGCTAGCACCCCACTAGCGGGGTTCGGGGATACGCAGTATTTT.

This sequence joins TRBV4-1 and TRBJ2-7, with 9 nucleotides matching TRBD2. CDR1 is MGHRA and CDR2 is YSYEKL in the germline V gene. The ends lost 2 bases at V and 6 bases at J; junction bases unmatched: 5. CDR3 length: 14 residues. In nucleotides, the CDR3 is TGCGCCAGCAGCCAAAGCGGGGGGAGAGGCGAGCAGTACTTC. Protein product: CASSQSGGRGEQYF.

A remark on this clonotype: A read error may account for a junction end that differs from germline. The chain links TRBV7-7 to TRBJ2-5; 11 bases agree with TRBD1. The CDR3 has 15 amino acids. CDR1 SSHAT and CDR2 FNYEAQ come from the germline V gene (reference sequence). The CDR3 is CASSPGTGGRKTQYF. For the CDR3, the DNA is TGTGCTAGCAGCCCTGGGACAGGGGGTAGAAAGACCCAGTACTTC.

This chain links TRBV6-2 or TRBV6-3 with TRBJ2-7, with TRBD2 matching over 11 bases. The trim removed 7 bases at V and 0 bases at J, leaving 5 bases unmatched. Germline lookup yields CDR1 MNHEY and CDR2 SVGEGT. CDR3 length: 15 amino acids. CDR3 sequence reads: CASTTSGVISYEQYF. The CDR3 DNA reads as TGTGCCAGCACGACTAGCGGGGTTATCTCCTACGAGCAGTACTTC.

CDR3 region: CASSWDLRNTEAFF. For the CDR3, the DNA is TGCGCCAGCAGCTGGGACCTTAGGAACACTGAAGCTTTCTTT. The chain recombines TRBV5-1 with TRBJ1-1; D possibly corresponds to TRBD1 (5 bases). Germline V gene sequence: CDR1 SGHRS, CDR2 YFSETQ. CDR3 length: 14 residues. V was cut by 3 bases and J by 1 base, with 10 bases left in between.

The V and J genes are TRBV2 and TRBJ2-1; perhaps TRBD1 as D (5 bases). The CDR3 runs to 11 residues. Deletions cut 8 bases from V and 5 bases from J, with 7 bases between. The germline CDR1 and CDR2 sequences are SNHLY and FYNNEI. In DNA, the CDR3 is TGTGCCAGCCAGGGAAACAATGAGCAGTTCTTC. Protein sequence: CASQGNNEQFF.

V is TRBV2 and J is TRBJ2-1, with D tentatively TRBD2 (5 bases). This CDR3 is 15 amino acids long. Trimming took off 3 bases at V and 4 bases at J, with 13 bases between the two ends. CDR1 and CDR2 from the germline V gene are SNHLY and FYNNEI. The CDR3 region is CASSDFSRGYNEQFF. The CDR3 nucleotides are TGTGCCAGCAGTGACTTTTCCCGGGGATACAATGAGCAGTTCTTC.

The genes are TRBV20-1 and TRBJ2-1, with 8 bases matching TRBD2. The tail of the sequence fits TRBJ2-7 better, so the J call may be wrong. Germline CDR1 reads DFQATT; CDR2 reads SNEGSKA (reference sequence). This CDR3 spans 20 amino acids. CDR3 in DNA: TGCAGTGCGGGGGCCCGTCGGACTAGCTCGGGTCGAATCTCCTACAATGAGCAGTACTTC. Its translation: CSAGARRTSSGRISYNEQYF.

The V call is TRBV2, the J call TRBJ1-1; the match to TRBD1 covers 7 bases. Trimming removed 7 bases from V and 8 bases from J; junction bases left unmatched: 10. The germline V gene has CDR1 SNHLY and CDR2 FYNNEI. This CDR3 contains 13 residues. In nucleotides, the CDR3 is TGTGCCAGCAATCGGGACAGCGGAAGGGAAGCTTTCTTT. Translation: CASNRDSGREAFF.

This clonotype occurred a few times. V usage is TRBV20-1 and J usage is TRBJ2-7; D not certain. The germline gives CDR1 DFQATT, CDR2 SNEGSKA (reference sequence). V lost 0 bases, J lost 2 bases, and 8 bases lay in between. This CDR3 is built from 13 residues. CDR3 region: CSARDPQTYEQYF. The CDR3 DNA is TGCAGTGCTAGAGATCCCCAAACCTACGAGCAGTACTTC.

V usage is TRBV12-3 or TRBV12-4 and J usage is TRBJ2-1, with TRBD1 as a possible D gene (6 bases). V lost 6 bases and J lost 0, with 9 bases in between. This CDR3 has 14 amino acids. In DNA form, the CDR3 reads TGTGCCAGCAGAGTAGGGGGCTCCTACAATGAGCAGTTCTTC. Translating gives CASRVGGSYNEQFF.

This clonotype was recorded a few times. One end of the junction fails to match germline, which may point to a read error. The chain couples TRBV7-6 to TRBJ2-5, with D perhaps TRBD1 or TRBD2 (5 bases each). Germline loops: CDR1 SGHVS, CDR2 FNYEAQ. This CDR3 has 16 residues. The CDR3 sequence: CASSLVDGTLQETQYF. CDR3 coding DNA: TGTGCCAGCAGTTTAGTAGACGGGACCCTTCAAGAGACCCAGTACTTC.

This clonotype was counted a few times. This chain uses TRBV13 with TRBJ2-1, with 9 bases matching TRBD2. Germline CDR1 PRHDT, CDR2 FYEKMQ (reference sequence). The CDR3 has 19 amino acids. Losses at the gene ends were 3 bases for V and 0 bases for J; bases not matched to a gene: 12. The CDR3 region is CASSLSGLALYSSYNEQFF. The CDR3 DNA follows: TGTGCCAGCAGCTTGAGTGGACTAGCGCTATACAGCTCCTACAATGAGCAGTTCTTC. The whole variable domain, filled in from reference TRBV13 and TRBJ2-1, reads AAGVIQSPRHLIKEKRETATLKCYPIPRHDTVYWYQQGPGQDPQFLISFYEKMQSDKGSIPDRFSAQQFSDYHSELNMSSLELGDSALYFCASSLSGLALYSSYNEQFFGPGTRLTVL.

This clonotype was observed a handful of times. The gene calls are TRBV7-2 and TRBJ2-5; D remains unclear. V was pared by 7 bases and J by 4 bases, with 16 bases between. Germline V gene lookup returns CDR1 SGHTA and CDR2 FQGNSA. The CDR3 is 14 residues long. The CDR3 DNA is TGTGCCAGCACCCTCCCCCCCGGTGGAGAGACCCAGTACTTC. Translated: CASTLPPGGETQYF.

Only a few counts were recorded for this clonotype. This chain joins TRBV12-5 and TRBJ2-1; TRBD1 might be the D (5 bases). Germline V gene lookup returns CDR1 LGHNT and CDR2 FRNRAP. The V end was cut by 6 bases, the J end by 0 bases, with 12 bases between. The CDR3 is made up of 15 amino acids. The CDR3 bases are TGTGCTAGTGGCAGGGTTGAAAGCTCCTACAATGAGCAGTTCTTC. This gives the protein CASGRVESSYNEQFF.

This clonotype has just a few counts. The gene calls are TRBV29-1 and TRBJ2-2; tentatively, D is TRBD2 (5 bases). Germline CDR1 SQVTM, CDR2 ANQGSEA. This CDR3 has 14 amino acids. V lost 7 bases and J 0 bases, leaving 12 bases between the germline ends. DNA for the CDR3: TGCAGCGGGAGGTCCAGCGCGAACACCGGGGAGCTGTTTTTT. This encodes CSGRSSANTGELFF.

This clonotype was detected once. One junction end disagrees with the germline gene, perhaps due to a read error. The J gene is TRBJ1-2, the V gene TRBV7-2; TRBD1 matches at 8 bases. The CDR3 has 14 residues. The germline V gene has CDR1 SGHTA and CDR2 FQGNSA. CDR3 in DNA: TGTGCCAACAGCCCCGACAGGGGAGACTATGGCTACACCTTC. As protein: CANSPDRGDYGYTF.

This clonotype appeared a few times. The chain combines TRBV29-1 with TRBJ1-1; D call uncertain. With 6 bases removed from V and 2 bases from J, the gap between germline ends came to 10 bases. CDR1 is SQVTM and CDR2 is ANQGSEA in the germline V gene. This CDR3 has 12 amino acids. CDR3 coding DNA: TGCAGCGTGAAGACTTATAACACTGAAGCTTTCTTT. Protein sequence: CSVKTYNTEAFF.

The rearrangement uses TRBV5-1 and TRBJ2-3; D remains ambiguous. The CDR3 is made up of 15 amino acids. The V gene's germline CDR1 is SGHRS and CDR2 YFSETQ. Between the trimmed V and J ends, which lost 4 bases and 1 base, there was a span of 13 bases. The CDR3 nucleotides are TGCGCCAGCAGCGGAGAGCACCCGGGCACAGATACGCAGTATTTT. Translation gives CASSGEHPGTDTQYF.

This clonotype was found many times. Since a much larger clone is just one base distant, this may be a read error. The chain carries TRBV3-1 and TRBJ2-5, with 10 bases that match TRBD2. V lost 1 base, J lost 12 bases, and 11 bases stayed unmatched. The CDR3 contains 15 residues. In germline, CDR1 is LGHDT, CDR2 YNNKEL (reference sequence). CDR3 amino acids: CASSQVLAGVFSEYF. The DNA of the CDR3 is TGTGCCAGCAGCCAAGTTCTAGCGGGGGTTTTTTCTGAGTACTTC.

This clonotype was picked up one time. This rearrangement joins TRBV13 to TRBJ2-7; 9 positions agree with TRBD2. The CDR3 sequence is 16 residues long. Germline CDR1 PRHDT, CDR2 FYEKMQ (reference sequence). After removal of 0 bases from V and 2 bases from J, the junction contained 5 bases not matched to a gene. The CDR3 bases are TGTGCCAGCAGCTTAGGGGGCGGGGGGGAAACCTACGAGCAGTACTTC. Protein: CASSLGGGGETYEQYF. Full variable domain (remainder filled in from reference TRBV13 and TRBJ2-7): AAGVIQSPRHLIKEKRETATLKCYPIPRHDTVYWYQQGPGQDPQFLISFYEKMQSDKGSIPDRFSAQQFSDYHSELNMSSLELGDSALYFCASSLGGGGETYEQYFGPGTRLTVT.

A single count supports this clonotype. The V and J genes are TRBV28 and TRBJ2-7; 8 bases agree with TRBD2. CDR3 length: 16 residues. With V trimmed by 3 bases and J by 4 bases, 11 bases remained unmatched. Germline-derived CDR1 and CDR2 are MDHEN and SYDVKM. The CDR3 DNA sequence: TGTGCCAGCAGTTTGTTGCGGGGGGAAGGTTGGTACGAGCAGTACTTC. Translation: CASSLLRGEGWYEQYF.